One T cell receptor beta chain is described in this entry. The specificity of this receptor is unknown. No quality values exist for individual bases; no much larger clone is one base distant. The data were taken from a study of shared clonotypes between healthy human individuals (dated by TCRdb to 2018 to 2020). Turning to the overall study: Two women and three men aged 18 to 49 years were included in the cohort. For each donor, three plates each were used for CD4 naive and CD4 memory, two plates were used for CD8 naive, and one plate was used for CD8 memory. To estimate repertoire size and how much clonotype sharing occurs between individuals, the study deeply sequenced the blood TCR repertoires of five healthy adults. To increase sequencing depth and limit assay-specific biases, TCR repertoire library preparation and sequencing were carried out by different laboratories using diverse techniques. Between about 0.8 and 8.9 billion PBMCs per donor were obtained by leukapheresis. General conclusions and limits of the study: Only blood was sampled, and tissue TCR repertoires likely differ from those in blood. Around 5% of naive CD4, around 3.6% of naive CD8, roughly 2.4% of memory CD4, and over 0.35% of memory CD8 clonotypes were shared across a handful of donors. The genetic and exposure-history diversity represented was limited by the small number of donors. Higher generation probabilities were observed for clonotypes shared by all four sorted-subset donors than for non-shared clonotypes. Naive subsets generally had larger estimated clonotype richness than memory subsets did. Incomplete sequencing was indicated by rarefaction of sorted-subset datasets, despite the large sequencing depth. Pairwise subsampling indicated that sequencing depth was expected to affect the degree of clonotype sharing among donors.

From cysteine to phenylalanine, the CDR3 is 16 amino acids long. Only CDR3 DNA is held: 48 bases, read in frame from base 1. V was cut back by 0 bases and J by 6 bases, leaving a gap of 15 bases between them. According to the germline V gene, CDR1 reads SGHVS and CDR2 reads FQNEAQ. TCR CDR3 regions were amplified from genomic DNA by multiplex PCR using the deep immunoSEQ assay. Genomic DNA extracted from each cell subset was distributed evenly over all wells of several immunoSEQ 96-well plates, and each plate served as one replicate. Each replicate PCR for sorted subsets received about 200 ng genomic DNA, equal to tens of thousands of T cell genomes. The purified libraries were quantified using a Qubit 3.0 fluorometer, sized with a Bioanalyzer 2100, and then quantified again using the KAPA Library Quantification kit. Every immunoSEQ 96-well plate was sequenced on a dedicated single-read 150-cycle Illumina NextSeq 550 flow cell. The authors' pipeline ran thus. Because the immunoSEQ output held only junctional sequences and lacked quality scores, the filtering could not match the filtering applied to full-length reads. Sequences were annotated with PyIR, a Python wrapper for IgBLAST v1.9, using IMGT germline references to assign V/J genes and CDR3. Reads with weak V/J assignments (E-value above 1e-6), missing CDR3, stop codons, out-of-frame junctions, or ambiguous translated residues were removed. V3J clonotypes were defined as sequences sharing the same inferred V gene, J gene, and CDR3 amino acid sequence. Percentage overlap between repertoires was calculated by dividing the number of shared unique clonotypes by the size of the smaller repertoire. Repertoire richness was assessed with RTK rarefaction, the Chao1 estimator, and Recon v2.1 estimates of unobserved clonotypes. OLGA was used to compute generation probabilities for all TCRbeta clonotypes that the gDNA method yielded from a handful of donors. The table was pulled from immuneACCESS by TCRdb, which kept in-frame rearrangements only. Such tables lose some clones; where checked, under half of the loss comes from unresolved V genes, and the rest has no known cause. V, J and clone size reflect that table, while D and trimming were determined from the DNA. The sample table holds about 2.1 million clones, of which around 95% were seen once. Jointly, the top ten make up roughly 1.7% of the sample.

CD8 naive samples were CD45RO-negative cells positively selected for CCR7, giving a CD45RA+CCR7+ population that excluded TemRA cells. Healthy HIV-negative adults with no recently reported acute infections or vaccinations were included as donors. Only Caucasian adults living in Nashville, Tennessee, USA were represented among the donors. Blood was obtained by leukapheresis, after which PBMCs were separated by Ficoll-Histopaque density gradient centrifugation and cryopreserved in liquid nitrogen vapor phase. Analytical flow cytometry was used to check the purity and quantity of each magnetically sorted T cell population. From each sorted fraction, genomic DNA was isolated and quantified by UV absorbance on a Nanodrop 2000c.

Sample: naive CD8+ T cells from PBMCs. Reading the label with the study, this specimen's cell subset or site is: CD45RA+CCR7+. This TCR was sampled from a man aged 18-30 years in good health. Some clones in this sample may be carry-over from other donors' samples. The chain is encoded by TRBV7-8 joined to TRBJ1-5; 5 matching bases give a weak D call of TRBD1. The bases are TGTGCCAGCAGCTTAGCGGGGATAAGGGGCACTCAGCCCCAGCATTTT. Its protein product is CASSLAGIRGTQPQHF.